These 27 T cell receptor beta chains came from one sample sequenced in a study of T cell responses to AZD1222 COVID-19 vaccine. The repertoire was sequenced with immunoSEQ multiplex PCR; TCRdb's copy has only in-frame clones and lacks some. Seen here are around 44,000 clones, approximately 86% observed once, and the top ten hold approximately 6.5%. Sequenced material: peripheral blood, taken 28 days after the second AZD1222 dose. The origin of the receptors is an adult who received the AZD1222 COVID-19 vaccine.

The V and J genes are TRBV10-3 and TRBJ1-3, with TRBD1 as a possible D gene (6 bases). Between the trimmed V and J ends, which lost 6 bases and 4 bases, there was a span of 10 bases. The CDR3 sequence is 13 residues long. The V gene's germline CDR1 is ENHRY and CDR2 SYGVKD. CDR3 DNA sequence: TGTGCCATCAGAGGGGGATCAGGAAACACCATATATTTT. It is translated as CAIRGGSGNTIYF.

The chain couples TRBV4-3 to TRBJ1-2; 7 bases fit TRBD1. This CDR3 has 16 amino acids. V dropped 0 bases and J dropped 8; count of bases not matched to a gene: 12. From germline, CDR1 is LGHNA and CDR2 YSLEER. CDR3 amino acids: CASSQDKGQYRVGYTF. CDR3 bases: TGCGCCAGCAGCCAAGATAAGGGACAGTATCGGGTGGGCTACACCTTC.

This clone was detected only once. The chain is built from TRBV28 and TRBJ1-2; D gene unclear. There are 15 residues in the CDR3. Germline lookup yields CDR1 MDHEN and CDR2 SYDVKM. The ends were cut back, 4 bases at V and 5 bases at J, with 17 bases in the middle. The CDR3 DNA is TGTGCCAGCAGTTCTCCCGGGAGGAGCCCGTATGGCTACACCTTC. It specifies CASSSPGRSPYGYTF.

This clone was counted a single time. This chain links TRBV20-1 with TRBJ1-6; 7 nucleotides align to TRBD1. The CDR3 is made up of 14 amino acids. Germline trimming cut 3 bases from V and 9 bases from J; bases unmatched to any gene: 8. Germline V gives CDR1 DFQATT, CDR2 SNEGSKA (reference sequence). The CDR3 here is CSASADRDLSPLHF. The CDR3 DNA reads TGCAGTGCTAGTGCCGACAGGGATCTTTCACCCCTCCACTTT.

The chain employs TRBV5-4 and TRBJ1-4; D is unresolved. V was clipped by 0 bases and J by 5 bases, with 8 bases between them. The germline V gene encodes CDR1 SGHNT and CDR2 YYREEE (reference sequence). The CDR3 is made up of 14 amino acids. The CDR3 coding sequence is TGTGCCAGCAGCTTGGGCAGCGCCAATGAAAAACTGTTTTTT. This codes for CASSLGSANEKLFF.

For the CDR3, the DNA is TGTGCCAGTAGTTCTATCCAAGAGACCCAGTACTTC. Protein sequence: CASSSIQETQYF. The chain combines TRBV19 with TRBJ2-5; D gene uncertain. V was shortened by 5 bases and J by 1 base, with 5 bases between the two germline ends. In germline, CDR1 is LNHDA, CDR2 SQIVND (reference sequence). This CDR3 contains 12 residues.

This clone was seen only once. The gene calls are TRBV27 and TRBJ1-1; TRBD1 matches at 10 bases. CDR3 length equals 17 residues. Germline V gene data show CDR1 as MNHEY and CDR2 as SMNVEV (reference sequence). V lost 5 bases to trimming and J lost 5 bases; unmatched junction nucleotides: 14. The CDR3 sequence: CASSPYSRDRGRTEAFF. For the CDR3, the DNA is TGTGCCAGCAGTCCCTATAGCCGGGACAGGGGAAGGACTGAAGCTTTCTTT.

The rearrangement uses TRBV29-1 and TRBJ1-2, with a possible D match to TRBD1 (5 bases). The CDR3 contains 12 residues. Trimming removed 5 bases at V and 9 bases at J, with 16 bases between. Germline-derived CDR1 and CDR2 are SQVTM and ANQGSEA. The CDR3 is CSVTGGLASYTF. CDR3 DNA: TGCAGCGTTACTGGGGGTTTAGCAAGCTACACCTTC.

The table lists this clone with a count of one. This rearrangement joins TRBV5-1 to TRBJ2-5; D is possibly TRBD2 (5 bases). CDR3 length: 13 residues. Per the germline V gene, CDR1 is SGHRS and CDR2 is YFSETQ. V lost 4 bases and J 1 base, leaving 8 bases between the germline ends. As DNA, the CDR3 is TGCGCCAGCAGCCTAGGACTCCAAGAGACCCAGTACTTC. It translates to CASSLGLQETQYF.

The chain uses TRBV15 and TRBJ1-2, with D uncertain. This CDR3 is 15 amino acids long. The V and J ends lost 3 bases and 2 bases respectively, with 13 bases between them. CDR1 LNHNV and CDR2 YYDKDF come from the germline V gene (reference sequence). The CDR3: CATSRYTLQNYGYTF. In DNA, the CDR3 is TGTGCCACCAGCAGGTACACCCTTCAGAACTATGGCTACACCTTC.

A few counts support this clone. This chain uses TRBV5-1 with TRBJ1-3; the D gene is possibly TRBD1 (5 bases). The CDR3 is 15 amino acids. V lost 5 bases and J lost 0, with 12 bases in between. Germline values: CDR1 SGHRS, CDR2 YFSETQ. The CDR3 is CASRRDGSSGNTIYF. CDR3 in DNA: TGCGCCAGCAGGAGGGACGGATCCTCTGGAAACACCATATATTTT. Combining the CDR3 with reference TRBV5-1 and TRBJ1-3 gives the whole variable domain KAGVTQTPRYLIKTRGQQVTLSCSPISGHRSVSWYQQTPGQGLQFLFEYFSETQRNKGNFPGRFSGRQFSNSRSEMNVSTLELGDSALYLCASRRDGSSGNTIYFGEGSWLTVV.

V usage is TRBV5-6 and J usage is TRBJ1-4; 7 nucleotides line up with TRBD1. V was pared by 3 bases and J by 3 bases, with 8 bases of the junction left unmatched. Germline CDR1 is SGHDT and CDR2 is YYEEEE. There are 16 residues in the CDR3. CDR3 in amino acids: CASSSTGLGSNEKLFF. Here the CDR3 DNA reads TGTGCCAGCAGCTCGACAGGGTTGGGGTCTAATGAAAAACTGTTTTTT.

This sequence joins TRBV7-6 and TRBJ2-1; a weak D match, TRBD2 (6 bases). Per germline, CDR1 SGHVS and CDR2 FNYEAQ. The CDR3 totals 15 residues. Trimming removed 1 base at V and 4 bases at J, with 11 bases between. The CDR3 DNA reads as TGTGCCAGCAGCTTAGACCCGGGACTTTACAATGAGCAGTTCTTC. Its protein product is CASSLDPGLYNEQFF.

Regarding this clone: Germline is not matched at one junction end, which may reflect a read error. This chain connects TRBV2 to TRBJ2-1; 10 bases line up with TRBD1. The CDR3 loop spans 15 amino acids. Germline CDR1 and CDR2: SNHLY and FYNNEI. In nucleotides, the CDR3 is TGTGCCACCAGTGTCCGGGACAGGGGCAACGATGAGCAGTTCTTC. Translation gives CATSVRDRGNDEQFF.

As DNA, the CDR3 is TGTGCTAGTGGTTTGGTATCACTAGCGGGAGGCACAGATACGCAGTATTTT. This sequence encodes CASGLVSLAGGTDTQYF. This chain uses TRBV12-5 with TRBJ2-3; TRBD2 agrees at 11 bases. V gave up 0 bases and J gave up 1 base; unmatched junction bases: 3. The germline gives CDR1 LGHNT, CDR2 FRNRAP. This CDR3 is 17 amino acids long. The entire variable domain, with the rest obtained from reference TRBV12-5 and TRBJ2-3, is as follows: DARVTQTPRHKVTEMGQEVTMRCQPILGHNTVFWYRQTMMQGLELLAYFRNRAPLDDSGMPKDRFSAEMPDATLATLKIQPSEPRDSAVYFCASGLVSLAGGTDTQYFGPGTRLTVL.

The chain links TRBV6-5 to TRBJ1-1, with D possibly TRBD1 on 5 matching bases. Per the germline V gene, CDR1 is MNHEY and CDR2 is SVGAGI. The CDR3 is 15 amino acids. Deletions cut 2 bases from V and 0 bases from J, with 10 bases between. CDR3 residues: CASSYRAGMNTEAFF. The CDR3 nucleotides read TGTGCCAGCAGTTACCGCGCAGGGATGAACACTGAAGCTTTCTTT.

This clone appeared once. The chain couples TRBV4-3 to TRBJ2-7; D perhaps matches TRBD1 (6 bases). Germline V gene lookup returns CDR1 LGHNA and CDR2 YSLEER. This CDR3 comprises 15 residues. The V end lost 3 bases, the J end lost 2 bases, and 14 bases lay between the germline ends. For the CDR3, the DNA is TGCGCCAGCAGCCACTACAGGGCCCCGACCTACGAGCAGTACTTC. Amino acid sequence: CASSHYRAPTYEQYF.

V is TRBV13 and J is TRBJ2-7, with 11 bases fitting TRBD2. The V segment lost 5 bases and the J segment 4 bases; nucleotides outside the gene matches: 4. Looked up from germline, CDR1 is PRHDT and CDR2 is FYEKMQ (reference sequence). The CDR3 length is 14 residues. The CDR3 loop is CASSPRTSGYEQYF. As DNA, the CDR3 is TGTGCCAGCAGCCCGCGGACTAGCGGGTACGAGCAGTACTTC.

This clone was counted a few times. This chain uses TRBV5-1 with TRBJ2-1; weak D call: TRBD1 (5 bases). Germline-derived CDR1 and CDR2 are SGHRS and YFSETQ. The CDR3 length is 15 residues. Trimming pared 0 bases from V and 5 bases from J, leaving 12 bases between. CDR3 sequence: CASSLDGREDNEQFF. As DNA, the CDR3 is TGCGCCAGCAGCTTGGATGGCAGGGAAGACAATGAGCAGTTCTTC. Full variable domain (remainder filled in from reference TRBV5-1 and TRBJ2-1): KAGVTQTPRYLIKTRGQQVTLSCSPISGHRSVSWYQQTPGQGLQFLFEYFSETQRNKGNFPGRFSGRQFSNSRSEMNVSTLELGDSALYLCASSLDGREDNEQFFGPGTRLTVL.

The chain joins TRBV28 to TRBJ2-5; 7 bases are shared with TRBD1. The CDR3 covers 15 residues. The junction had 7 bases not matched to a gene; V was cut back by 2 bases and J by 4 bases. Germline V gene sequence: CDR1 MDHEN, CDR2 SYDVKM. CDR3 nucleotide sequence: TGTGCCAGCAGTTTACCAACAGGGGCCACAGAGACCCAGTACTTC. Encoded protein: CASSLPTGATETQYF. Variable domain in full (rest from reference TRBV28 and TRBJ2-5): DVKVTQSSRYLVKRTGEKVFLECVQDMDHENMFWYRQDPGLGLRLIYFSYDVKMKEKGDIPEGYSVSREKKERFSLILESASTNQTSMYLCASSLPTGATETQYFGPGTRLLVL.

CDR3 sequence (DNA): TGTGCCAGCAGTTACCCCGAGAGCCTCAATGAGCAGTTCTTC. It encodes CASSYPESLNEQFF. The chain has TRBV6-6 and TRBJ2-1, with no clear D. Germline V gene lookup returns CDR1 MNHNY and CDR2 SVGAGI (reference sequence). Trimming shortened V by 2 bases and J by 6 bases, and 11 bases separated the two germline ends. CDR3 length: 14 residues.

The chain recombines TRBV6-6 with TRBJ1-4; 8 nucleotides match TRBD1. Unmatched junction bases numbered 17, after V lost 5 bases and J lost 0 bases. Germline-derived CDR1 and CDR2 are MNHNY and SVGAGI (reference sequence). The CDR3 is made up of 20 amino acids. The CDR3 spells CASSHVGGQGTNPTNEKLFF. CDR3 nucleotide sequence: TGTGCCAGCAGTCACGTAGGAGGACAGGGTACCAACCCAACTAATGAAAAACTGTTTTTT.

The chain recombines TRBV6-5 with TRBJ2-7; 9 bases match TRBD1. The CDR3 contains 16 residues. The V gene end was trimmed by 2 bases and the J gene end by 2 bases; junction bases not matched to a gene: 7. Germline CDR1 MNHEY, CDR2 SVGAGI. The chain's CDR3 is CASSYRDRAPPYEQYF. Written as DNA, the CDR3 is TGTGCCAGCAGTTACCGGGACAGGGCTCCCCCCTACGAGCAGTACTTC.

This clone was counted once. The chain's CDR3 is CASSQDIGDQPQHF. DNA for the CDR3: TGTGCCAGCAGCCAAGATATCGGGGATCAGCCCCAGCATTTT. The chain recombines TRBV3-1 (or the pseudogene TRBV3-2) with TRBJ1-5; no reliable D call. V shed 0 bases and J shed 5 bases, with 8 bases lying between them. This CDR3 is built from 14 residues. CDR1 LGHDT and CDR2 YNNKEL come from the germline V gene (reference sequence).

This chain joins TRBV28 and TRBJ2-5, with D perhaps being TRBD1 or TRBD2 (6 bases each). The ends were cut back, 10 bases at V and 4 bases at J, with 19 bases in the middle. This CDR3 spans 14 amino acids. From germline, CDR1 is MDHEN and CDR2 SYDVKM. The DNA for the CDR3 is TGTGCCACATCTAGGGGGGCTTGGGGAGAGACCCAGTACTTC. It yields the protein CATSRGAWGETQYF.

The genes are TRBV5-4 and TRBJ1-2; 9 bases map to TRBD1. The V and J ends lost 3 bases and 8 bases, in that order; junction bases with no gene match: 5. The CDR3 length is 13 residues. Germline loops: CDR1 SGHNT, CDR2 YYREEE (reference sequence). The CDR3 loop is CASSSGQGSGYTF. The CDR3 DNA follows: TGTGCCAGCAGCTCGGGACAGGGAAGCGGCTACACCTTC.

This rearrangement joins TRBV29-1 to TRBJ2-2, with 9 positions matching TRBD1. In germline, CDR1 is SQVTM, CDR2 ANQGSEA. This CDR3 has 13 amino acids. The V segment lost 6 bases and the J segment 7 bases; nucleotides outside the gene matches: 6. The CDR3 loop is CSVAQGAGGELFF. CDR3 bases: TGCAGCGTGGCACAGGGGGCTGGCGGGGAGCTGTTTTTT.